Listed here are 10 T cell receptor beta chains from one sample, sequenced in a study of T cell responses to AZD1222 COVID-19 vaccine. Sequencing used immunoSEQ multiplex PCR; TCRdb keeps in-frame clones, though not all of them. The data show 180,000 or so clones, approximately 94% seen once. The material sequenced was peripheral blood, taken on day 0 of AZD1222 vaccination. All receptors derive from an adult in good health.

Notes on this clone: Within the sample, other DNA sequences also encode this same CDR3. CDR3 loop: CASSLGLYSNQPQHF. In DNA form, the CDR3 reads TGTGCCAGCAGTTTGGGGCTTTATAGCAATCAGCCCCAGCATTTT. This rearrangement joins TRBV27 to TRBJ1-5; D possibly corresponds to TRBD1 (5 bases). V lost 3 bases and J lost 0, with 9 bases in between. The CDR3 is 15 amino acids. Germline V lookup: CDR1 MNHEY, CDR2 SMNVEV (reference sequence).

J is TRBJ1-4 and V is TRBV1; TRBD1 is taken as the D call from the table, unchecked against the DNA. TRBV1 is flagged as a pseudogene. The CDR3 covers 13 residues. The CDR3 reads CTSSRQADEKLFF. The CDR3 DNA is TGCACCAGCAGCCGACAGGCGGATGAAAAACTGTTTTTT.

This clone was counted once. This rearrangement joins TRBV7-9 to TRBJ2-7, with D perhaps assigned TRBD1 or TRBD2 (5 bases each). V lost 5 bases, J lost 7 bases, and 18 bases lay in between. The CDR3 contains 14 residues. The germline CDR1 and CDR2 sequences are SEHNR and FQNEAQ (reference sequence). The CDR3 spells CASSPPGTEGEQYF. In DNA, the CDR3 is TGTGCCAGCAGCCCTCCTGGGACCGAGGGAGAGCAGTACTTC.

This chain links TRBV11-2 with TRBJ1-1; unclear D gene. Germline loops: CDR1 SGHAT, CDR2 FQNNGV. Trimming took off 5 bases at V and 1 base at J, with 11 bases between the two ends. The CDR3 has 14 amino acids. The DNA for the CDR3 is TGTGCCAGCAGCCCGTTTCATTCGAACACTGAAGCTTTCTTT. This sequence encodes CASSPFHSNTEAFF.

The table lists this clone with a few counts. The V gene is TRBV2, the J gene TRBJ2-7; maybe TRBD2 (5 bases). CDR1 is SNHLY and CDR2 is FYNNEI in the germline V gene. Deletions cut 7 bases from V and 2 bases from J, with 21 bases between. The CDR3 sequence is 16 residues long. In nucleotides, the CDR3 is TGTGCCAGCACCCCGGGCCCAGGAGGATACGCCTACGAGCAGTACTTC. This codes for CASTPGPGGYAYEQYF.

The V gene is TRBV6-5, the J gene TRBJ1-1, with a weak D call TRBD1 (5 bases). With 2 bases removed from V and 4 bases from J, the gap between germline ends came to 14 bases. CDR1 MNHEY and CDR2 SVGAGI come from the germline V gene. The CDR3 spans 15 residues. In DNA form, the CDR3 reads TGTGCCAGCAGTTACCAAAGTCCAGGGTCCACTGAAGCTTTCTTT. Translation: CASSYQSPGSTEAFF.

This clone appeared a single time. The V gene is TRBV3-1 (or the pseudogene TRBV3-2), the J gene TRBJ1-2; 12 bases fit TRBD1. This CDR3 is built from 19 residues. Germline lookup yields CDR1 LGHDT and CDR2 YNNKEL (reference sequence). The junction had 14 bases not matched to a gene; V was cut back by 3 bases and J by 3 bases. DNA for the CDR3: TGTGCCAGCAGCCATAGCTCCGGGACAGGGGGCTCGACTGACTATGGCTACACCTTC. This encodes CASSHSSGTGGSTDYGYTF.

CDR3 DNA: TGTGCCAGCTCAACGCGTAGTAGCGGGAGTACGAACACCGGGGAGCTGTTTTTT. Translation: CASSTRSSGSTNTGELFF. The rearrangement joins TRBV18 to TRBJ2-2, with 9 bases fitting TRBD2. V was clipped by 5 bases and J by 0 bases; unmatched bases: 10. Looked up from germline, CDR1 is KGHSH and CDR2 is LQKENI. The CDR3 runs 18 residues.

This chain joins TRBV4-2 and TRBJ1-2, with D perhaps matching TRBD1 (6 bases). The CDR3 contains 15 residues. Per the germline V gene, CDR1 is LGHNA and CDR2 is YNFKEQ. Trimming left V 0 bases short and J 5 bases short, with 13 bases between. CDR3 DNA sequence: TGTGCCAGCAGCCAAGAATCCCAGGGGCTGTATGGCTACACCTTC. As protein: CASSQESQGLYGYTF.

This chain joins TRBV11-2 and TRBJ1-2, with D possibly TRBD1 on 6 matching bases. This CDR3 region has 15 residues. CDR1 is SGHAT and CDR2 is FQNNGV in the germline V gene. V gave up 5 bases and J gave up 8 bases, with 21 bases separating them. The CDR3 bases are TGTGCCAGCAGCCGACTTCTGGGGGCCGGTGACGGCTACACCTTC. It codes for CASSRLLGAGDGYTF.